This T cell receptor (beta chain) was observed in a study of early stage breast cancer tumors. About the research overall: Each sample averaged around 10-fold read coverage.

Data came from immunoSEQ multiplex PCR; TCRdb stores just in-frame clones and leaves some out. The sample lists tens of thousands of clones, just over 90% seen once, with around 5% in the top ten. Study conclusions and caveats: Blood repertoires resembled normal breast more than tumor.

Germline CDR1 reads SGHRS; CDR2 reads YFSETQ. The CDR3 covers 15 residues. V lost 0 bases and J lost 3; bases outside the gene matches: 3. Of note for this clone: Antigen: not known.

The specimen was blood. J is TRBJ2-1 and V is TRBV5-1, with 7 bases fitting TRBD2. The clonotype was recovered from a person between 65 and 79 years old with breast cancer. This chain's CDR3 is CASSLAASGYNEQFF. CDR3 in DNA: TGCGCCAGCAGCTTGGCGGCTAGCGGCTACAATGAGCAGTTCTTC.